Below, one T cell receptor (beta chain) is given with its context. There is no known antigen for this receptor. The input lacks base qualities; no much larger clone sits a single base away. From V the trimming removes 5 bases and from J it removes 7 bases, while the gene matches leave 13 bases of the junction unaccounted for. Reading the germline V gene gives CDR1 MDHEN and CDR2 SYDVKM. The CDR3 holds 16 amino acids from the cysteine to the phenylalanine. Only the CDR3 DNA is retained, 48 bases long and in frame from the first base. This specimen belongs to a study of shared clonotypes between healthy human individuals (dated by TCRdb to 2019 to 2021). The study in broad terms: Three men and two women, aged 18 to 49 years, made up the cohort. For each donor, CD4 naive and CD4 memory were each run on three plates, CD8 naive on two plates, and CD8 memory on one plate. To estimate repertoire size and how much clonotype sharing occurs between individuals, the study deeply sequenced the blood TCR repertoires of about five healthy adults. To increase sequencing depth and limit assay-specific biases, TCR repertoire library preparation and sequencing were carried out by different laboratories using diverse techniques. Each donor's leukapheresis produced roughly between roughly 0.85 and 10 billion PBMCs.

The research as a whole found: Naive subsets generally had larger estimated clonotype richness than memory subsets did. The genetic and exposure-history diversity represented was limited by the small number of donors. Clonotypes shared by all four sorted-subset donors showed higher generation probabilities than non-shared clonotypes. Even with the large sequencing depth, rarefaction of the sorted-subset datasets indicated that sequencing was incomplete. Sampling was limited to blood, and TCR repertoires in tissue likely differ from TCR repertoires in blood. Pairwise subsampling indicated that sequencing depth was expected to affect the degree of clonotype sharing among donors. When several donors were compared, the shared fraction of clonotypes was about 5.4% for naive CD4, around 3.6% for naive CD8, roughly 2.5% for memory CD4, and less than 0.5% for memory CD8.

Using the deep immunoSEQ assay, TCR CDR3 regions were amplified from genomic DNA by multiplex PCR. Genomic DNA extracted from each cell subset was distributed evenly over all wells of several immunoSEQ 96-well plates, and each plate served as one replicate. For sorted subsets, each replicate PCR was loaded with roughly 200 ng genomic DNA, equivalent to approximately 33,000 T cell genomes. Purified libraries were measured with a Qubit 3.0 fluorometer, size-checked on a Bioanalyzer 2100, and measured again with the KAPA Library Quantification kit. Every immunoSEQ 96-well plate was sequenced on a dedicated single-read 150-cycle Illumina NextSeq 550 flow cell. For the original study's pipeline: The immunoSEQ output contained only junctional sequences without quality scores, so filtering could not match that applied to full-length reads. Sequences were annotated with PyIR, a Python wrapper for IgBLAST v1.9, using IMGT germline references to assign V/J genes and CDR3. Reads with weak V/J assignments (E-value above 1e-6), missing CDR3, stop codons, out-of-frame junctions, or ambiguous translated residues were removed. A V3J clonotype was defined by an identical inferred V gene, J gene, and CDR3 amino acid sequence. The percentage overlap between two repertoires was calculated by dividing the number of shared unique clonotypes by the size of the smaller repertoire. Three approaches were used to assess repertoire richness: RTK rarefaction, the Chao1 estimator, and Recon v2.1 estimates of unobserved clonotypes. Generation probabilities for all TCRbeta clonotypes obtained by the gDNA method from a handful of donors were computed using OLGA. TCRdb stores this immuneACCESS table with in-frame sequences only. Part of the clones is absent; in the studies checked, under half of the shortfall reflects unresolved V genes, and no reason is known for the rest. V, J and clone size were drawn from that table, and D and trimming were deduced from the DNA. The sample has roughly 650,000 clones on record, approximately 96% of them singletons. Of the sample, about 0.11% falls within the top ten clones.

CD8 naive samples were CD45RO-negative cells positively selected for CCR7, giving a CD45RA+CCR7+ population that excluded TemRA cells. Healthy HIV-negative adults with no recently reported acute infections or vaccinations were included as donors. Every donor was a Caucasian adult living in Nashville, Tennessee, USA. Blood was obtained by leukapheresis, after which PBMCs were separated by Ficoll-Histopaque density gradient centrifugation and cryopreserved in liquid nitrogen vapor phase. Analytical flow cytometry was used to check the purity and quantity of every magnetically sorted T cell population. Genomic DNA was isolated from every sorted fraction and measured by UV absorbance on a Nanodrop 2000c.

This TCR came from a woman between 25 and 40 years old in good health. The sequenced sample was naive CD8+ T cells sorted from blood. What the cell subset or site label conveys for this sample: CD45RA+CCR7+. Recombination joined TRBV28 with TRBJ1-1, with 10 bases in between that match TRBD1. The CDR3 reads as follows: CASSDIYRDRGYEAFF. The sequence in DNA is TGTGCCAGCAGTGATATCTACCGGGACAGGGGCTATGAAGCTTTCTTT.